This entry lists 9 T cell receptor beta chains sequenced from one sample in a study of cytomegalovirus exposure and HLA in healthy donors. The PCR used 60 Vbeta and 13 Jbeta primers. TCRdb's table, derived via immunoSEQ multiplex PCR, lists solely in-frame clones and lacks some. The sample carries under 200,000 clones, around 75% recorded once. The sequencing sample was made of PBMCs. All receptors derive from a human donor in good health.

CDR3 DNA sequence: TGTGCCAGCAGTCCGCGGGACGGTTATCAGCCCCAGCATTTT. Its translation: CASSPRDGYQPQHF. The rearrangement joins TRBV6-5 to TRBJ1-5; TRBD1 is a possible D gene (5 bases). The germline V gene encodes CDR1 MNHEY and CDR2 SVGAGI. V shed 5 bases and J shed 5 bases, with 13 bases lying between them. The CDR3 runs to 14 residues.

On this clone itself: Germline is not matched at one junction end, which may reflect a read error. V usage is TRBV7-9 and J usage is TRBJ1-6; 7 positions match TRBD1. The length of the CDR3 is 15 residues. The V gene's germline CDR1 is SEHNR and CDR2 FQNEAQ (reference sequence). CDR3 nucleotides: TGTTCCAGCAGCTCCTTCGGGACAGTTAATTCACCCCTCCACTTT. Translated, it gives CSSSSFGTVNSPLHF.

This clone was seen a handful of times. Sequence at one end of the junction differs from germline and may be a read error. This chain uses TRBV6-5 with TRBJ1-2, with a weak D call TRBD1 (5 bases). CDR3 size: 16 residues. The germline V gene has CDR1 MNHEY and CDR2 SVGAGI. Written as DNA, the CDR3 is TGTGCCAGCAGTTACTCGGGGCGGCCAGCAAGCTATGGCTACCCCTTC. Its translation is CASSYSGRPASYGYPF.

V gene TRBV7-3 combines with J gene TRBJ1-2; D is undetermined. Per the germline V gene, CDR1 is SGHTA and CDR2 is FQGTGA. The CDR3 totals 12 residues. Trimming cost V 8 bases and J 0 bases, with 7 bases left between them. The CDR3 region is CASGGTNYGYTF. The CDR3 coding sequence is TGTGCCAGCGGTGGCACTAACTATGGCTACACCTTC.

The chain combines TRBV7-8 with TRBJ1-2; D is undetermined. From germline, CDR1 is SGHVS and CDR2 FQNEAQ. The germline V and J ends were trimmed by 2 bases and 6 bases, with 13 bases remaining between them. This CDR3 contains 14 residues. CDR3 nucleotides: TGTGCCAGCAGCTTAAGTCTGGTAGCCAATGGCTACACCTTC. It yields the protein CASSLSLVANGYTF.

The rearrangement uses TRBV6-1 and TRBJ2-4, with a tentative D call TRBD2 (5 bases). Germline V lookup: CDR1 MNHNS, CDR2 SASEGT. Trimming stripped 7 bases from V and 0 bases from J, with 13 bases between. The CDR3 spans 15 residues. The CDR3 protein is CASNLLEGAKNIQYF. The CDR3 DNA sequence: TGTGCCAGCAACCTTCTTGAGGGAGCCAAAAACATTCAGTACTTC.

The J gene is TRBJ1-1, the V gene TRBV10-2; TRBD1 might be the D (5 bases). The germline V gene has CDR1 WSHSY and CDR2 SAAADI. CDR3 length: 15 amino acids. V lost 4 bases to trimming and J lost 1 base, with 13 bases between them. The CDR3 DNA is TGCGCCAGCAGTGCCCCTCTAAGGGGGAACACTGAAGCTTTCTTT. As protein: CASSAPLRGNTEAFF.

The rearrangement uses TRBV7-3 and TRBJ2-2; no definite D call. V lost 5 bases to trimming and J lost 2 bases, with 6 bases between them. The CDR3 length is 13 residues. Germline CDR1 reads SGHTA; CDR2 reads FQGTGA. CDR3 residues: CASSPSNTGELFF. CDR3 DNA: TGTGCCAGCAGCCCGTCTAACACCGGGGAGCTGTTTTTT.

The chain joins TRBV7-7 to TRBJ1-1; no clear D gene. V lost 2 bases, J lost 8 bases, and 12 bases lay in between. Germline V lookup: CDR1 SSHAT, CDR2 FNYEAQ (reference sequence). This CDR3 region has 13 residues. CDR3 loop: CASSLKQISEAFF. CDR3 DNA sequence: TGTGCCAGCAGCTTAAAACAGATATCAGAAGCTTTCTTT.